These 24 T cell receptor beta chains originate from one sample sequenced in a study of T cell responses to AZD1222 COVID-19 vaccine. Measured with immunoSEQ multiplex PCR; TCRdb has only the in-frame clones, and not every one. The table includes about 55,000 clones, approximately 90% detected once. Material: peripheral blood, obtained on day 0 of AZD1222 vaccination. The receptors were sampled from an adult in good health.

This chain joins TRBV7-6 and TRBJ2-3, with D possibly matching TRBD2 (5 bases). The CDR3 length is 16 residues. V dropped 1 base and J dropped 4 bases, with 15 bases sitting between them. Germline lookup yields CDR1 SGHVS and CDR2 FNYEAQ. This chain's CDR3 is CASSLVPAVEPDTQYF. CDR3 DNA: TGTGCCAGCAGCTTAGTTCCAGCGGTGGAGCCAGATACGCAGTATTTT.

In its sample, this clone was seen a few times. The chain combines TRBV7-6 with TRBJ1-3; D might be TRBD1 (6 bases). Deletions cut 5 bases from V and 2 bases from J, with 13 bases between. CDR3 length: 15 residues. The germline V gene encodes CDR1 SGHVS and CDR2 FNYEAQ. Here the CDR3 reads CASSPITGTGNTIYF. The CDR3 DNA reads TGTGCCAGCAGCCCGATTACAGGGACTGGAAACACCATATATTTT.

The rearrangement joins TRBV6-5 to TRBJ2-7; D not resolved. This CDR3 spans 13 amino acids. Trimming removed 2 bases at V and 4 bases at J, with 9 bases between. Germline V gives CDR1 MNHEY, CDR2 SVGAGI. CDR3 in DNA: TGTGCCAGCAGTTACGGGCAGGAGTACGAGCAGTACTTC. Its protein is CASSYGQEYEQYF.

Concerning this clone: The sample carries other DNA sequences with the same CDR3. V and J are TRBV15 and TRBJ1-6; the D gene is possibly TRBD1 (5 bases). Trimming left V 2 bases short and J 3 bases short, with 5 bases between. CDR1 LNHNV and CDR2 YYDKDF come from the germline V gene (reference sequence). The CDR3 is 14 residues long. In DNA form, the CDR3 reads TGTGCCACCAGCAGACAGGGCTATAATTCACCCCTCCACTTT. Translation: CATSRQGYNSPLHF.

V is TRBV21-1 and J is TRBJ1-1; TRBD1 was called by the table and not checked on the DNA. TRBV21-1 is a pseudogene. The length of the CDR3 is 21 residues. CDR3 in amino acids: CASSLTGTPGVNKKPLTEAFF. CDR3 DNA: TGTGCCAGCAGCCTAACCGGGACACCTGGAGTTAACAAGAAACCCCTCACTGAAGCTTTCTTT.

This clone turned up a few times. The V and J genes are TRBV10-1 and TRBJ2-2; 8 nucleotides line up with TRBD1. This CDR3 contains 14 residues. V trimming: 6 bases; J trimming: 7 bases; junction bases outside the gene matches: 7. The germline V gene has CDR1 WNHNN and CDR2 SYGVQD (reference sequence). CDR3 loop: CASRQGVRDGELFF. The CDR3 bases are TGCGCCAGCAGACAGGGGGTCCGTGACGGGGAGCTGTTTTTT.

CDR3 in DNA: TGTGCCAGCAGCCAATCGTCGAGGGGAAAAGGCTACGAGCAGTACTTC. It specifies CASSQSSRGKGYEQYF. This sequence joins TRBV4-2 and TRBJ2-7, with D possibly called TRBD1 or TRBD2 (5 bases each). V gave up 2 bases and J gave up 3 bases, with 17 bases separating them. The CDR3 runs to 16 residues. Germline V gives CDR1 LGHNA, CDR2 YNFKEQ.

CDR3 loop: CASSQGSNTGELFF. The CDR3 region has the DNA TGTGCCAGCAGTCAAGGGTCGAACACCGGGGAGCTGTTTTTT. The rearrangement joins TRBV11-2 to TRBJ2-2; unclear D gene. The CDR3 consists of 14 residues. Trimming took off 6 bases at V and 0 bases at J, with 8 bases between the two ends. CDR1 is SGHAT and CDR2 is FQNNGV in the germline V gene. The whole variable domain, remainder taken from reference TRBV11-2 and TRBJ2-2, is EAGVAQSPRYKIIEKRQSVAFWCNPISGHATLYWYQQILGQGPKLLIQFQNNGVVDDSQLPKDRFSAERLKGVDSTLKIQPAKLEDSAVYLCASSQGSNTGELFFGEGSRLTVL.

The J gene is TRBJ1-6, the V gene TRBV19, with D hard to call. The V end was cut by 1 base, the J end by 6 bases, with 10 bases between. The CDR3 is made up of 15 amino acids. CDR1 is LNHDA and CDR2 is SQIVND in the germline V gene (reference sequence). CDR3 protein: CASSIVRQANSPLHF. DNA of the CDR3: TGTGCCAGTAGTATAGTTCGGCAGGCTAATTCACCCCTCCACTTT.

This clone was counted a few times. The rearrangement joins TRBV20-1 to TRBJ1-2; 7 bases fit TRBD1. The trim removed 3 bases at V and 8 bases at J, leaving 9 bases unmatched. This CDR3 spans 13 amino acids. Germline V gene data show CDR1 as DFQATT and CDR2 as SNEGSKA (reference sequence). The CDR3 sequence: CSASGDSRWGYTF. The CDR3 DNA sequence: TGCAGTGCTAGTGGGGACAGCCGTTGGGGCTACACCTTC.

The V gene is TRBV5-8, the J gene TRBJ2-3; D is tentatively TRBD1 or TRBD2 (6 bases each). The V gene's germline CDR1 is SGHTS and CDR2 YDEGEE. Trimming shortened V by 5 bases and J by 0 bases, and 16 bases separated the two germline ends. The CDR3 is 16 residues long. CDR3 DNA: TGTGCCAGCAGGAGGGGCGTCGGGGGCAGCACAGATACGCAGTATTTT. It translates to CASRRGVGGSTDTQYF.

CDR3 amino acids: CASSPEENTIYF. CDR3 sequence (DNA): TGTGCCAGCAGTCCCGAGGAAAACACCATATATTTT. The chain joins TRBV12-3 or TRBV12-4 to TRBJ1-3, with D uncertain. Trimming pared 5 bases from V and 6 bases from J, leaving 8 bases between. The CDR3 length is 12 residues.

V gene TRBV11-2 combines with J gene TRBJ2-7, with no clear D. The CDR3 spans 14 residues. The germline CDR1 and CDR2 sequences are SGHAT and FQNNGV. Trimming stripped 7 bases from V and 0 bases from J, with 13 bases between. Written as DNA, the CDR3 is TGTGCCAGCACCTCAGCCTGGGGCTCCTACGAGCAGTACTTC. Protein product: CASTSAWGSYEQYF.

The chain carries TRBV5-8 and TRBJ1-1; TRBD1 agrees at 10 bases. The CDR3 has 16 residues. The germline CDR1 and CDR2 sequences are SGHTS and YDEGEE. Trimming took 3 bases from V and 3 from J; bases not matched to a gene: 8. CDR3 nucleotide sequence: TGTGCCAGCAGCTGGACAGGGGGAGTTTCGTACACTGAAGCTTTCTTT. Its translation is CASSWTGGVSYTEAFF. Complete variable domain (other parts from reference TRBV5-8 and TRBJ1-1): EAGVTQSPTHLIKTRGQQATLRCSPISGHTSVYWYQQALGLGLQFLLWYDEGEERNRGNFPPRFSGRQFPNYSSELNVNALELEDSALYLCASSWTGGVSYTEAFFGQGTRLTVV.

This CDR3 reads CASSSSSREAEEQYF. The CDR3 bases are TGTGCCAGCAGCTCGAGTAGTCGTGAGGCAGAGGAGCAGTACTTC. The V gene is TRBV7-9, the J gene TRBJ2-7; D is unresolved. This CDR3 contains 15 residues. Trimming removed 4 bases at V and 7 bases at J, with 20 bases between. Per germline, CDR1 SEHNR and CDR2 FQNEAQ (reference sequence).

The rearrangement joins TRBV5-6 to TRBJ1-5; no clear D gene. Germline CDR1 and CDR2: SGHDT and YYEEEE. The CDR3 covers 15 residues. V was shortened by 1 base and J by 6 bases, with 14 bases between the two germline ends. CDR3 nucleotide sequence: TGTGCCAGCAGCTTGAGGTTGACCGAGCCTCAGCCCCAGCATTTT. This encodes CASSLRLTEPQPQHF.

The chain recombines TRBV5-1 with TRBJ1-4; 7 nucleotides line up with TRBD1. V lost 2 bases and J lost 8; bases outside the gene matches: 9. Germline CDR1 is SGHRS and CDR2 is YFSETQ. The CDR3 sequence is 15 residues long. The CDR3 nucleotides are TGCGCCAGCAGCTTAAGTACAGGGGAAGGCGAAAAACTGTTTTTT. This gives the protein CASSLSTGEGEKLFF.

The rearrangement joins TRBV6-1 to TRBJ2-7; D call uncertain. Germline lookup yields CDR1 MNHNS and CDR2 SASEGT. The ends were cut back, 4 bases at V and 2 bases at J, with 12 bases in the middle. The CDR3 is made up of 14 amino acids. In DNA, the CDR3 is TGTGCCAGCAGTGTAGCTGATACCACCTACGAGCAGTACTTC. Translation: CASSVADTTYEQYF.

This sequence joins TRBV9 and TRBJ1-1; weak D call: TRBD1 (6 bases). Germline CDR1 SGDLS, CDR2 YYNGEE. Trimming took off 4 bases at V and 4 bases at J, with 17 bases between the two ends. CDR3 length: 15 residues. Written as DNA, the CDR3 is TGTGCCAGCAGCCCGAATCCAGGGGAGGGCACTGAAGCTTTCTTT. Translation gives CASSPNPGEGTEAFF. Full variable domain (rest looked up from reference TRBV9 and TRBJ1-1): DSGVTQTPKHLITATGQRVTLRCSPRSGDLSVYWYQQSLDQGLQFLIQYYNGEERAKGNILERFSAQQFPDLHSELNLSSLELGDSALYFCASSPNPGEGTEAFFGQGTRLTVV.

This sequence joins TRBV7-2 and TRBJ1-2, with D uncertain. CDR1 and CDR2 (germline): SGHTA, FQGNSA. There are 15 residues in the CDR3. V was clipped by 5 bases and J by 2 bases, with 15 bases between them. Here the CDR3 DNA reads TGTGCCAGCAGCCTTAGTTTGGGAGGGAACTATGGCTACACCTTC. Encoded protein: CASSLSLGGNYGYTF.

This clone is a singleton in its sample. V usage is TRBV5-1 and J usage is TRBJ2-6; the D gene could be TRBD1 or TRBD2 (5 bases each). Looked up from germline, CDR1 is SGHRS and CDR2 is YFSETQ. V lost 0 bases and J 0 bases, leaving 13 bases between the germline ends. The CDR3 has 18 residues. CDR3 sequence: CASSLAGAPASGANVLTF. The CDR3 coding sequence is TGCGCCAGCAGCTTGGCCGGGGCTCCTGCCTCTGGGGCCAACGTCCTGACTTTC.

This clone came up a few times. The chain links TRBV23-1 to TRBJ2-3, with D tentatively TRBD2 (6 bases). TRBV23-1 is an ORF for which the function is uncertain. This CDR3 spans 11 amino acids. V shed 9 bases and J shed 6 bases, with 10 bases lying between them. The CDR3 bases are TGCGCCAGGCTAGCGTCGGATACGCAGTATTTT. Translation gives CARLASDTQYF.

V is TRBV4-3 and J is TRBJ2-1, with 12 bases fitting TRBD2. V lost 2 bases, J lost 10 bases, and 12 bases stayed unmatched. Germline V gene lookup returns CDR1 LGHNA and CDR2 YSLEER. This CDR3 has 17 amino acids. The CDR3 sequence is CASSQKWLAGGPKEQFF. The DNA for the CDR3 is TGCGCCAGCAGCCAAAAGTGGCTAGCGGGGGGGCCGAAGGAGCAGTTCTTC.

The gene calls are TRBV21-1 and TRBJ1-1; the table's D call TRBD1 went unverified against the DNA. TRBV21-1 is reported as a pseudogene. CDR3 length: 19 amino acids. CDR3 sequence (DNA): TGTGCCAGCAGCAAAGCGCTTTCGTGGGGCGCAAAACCCGCCACTGAAGCTTTCTTT. Protein product: CASSKALSWGAKPATEAFF.